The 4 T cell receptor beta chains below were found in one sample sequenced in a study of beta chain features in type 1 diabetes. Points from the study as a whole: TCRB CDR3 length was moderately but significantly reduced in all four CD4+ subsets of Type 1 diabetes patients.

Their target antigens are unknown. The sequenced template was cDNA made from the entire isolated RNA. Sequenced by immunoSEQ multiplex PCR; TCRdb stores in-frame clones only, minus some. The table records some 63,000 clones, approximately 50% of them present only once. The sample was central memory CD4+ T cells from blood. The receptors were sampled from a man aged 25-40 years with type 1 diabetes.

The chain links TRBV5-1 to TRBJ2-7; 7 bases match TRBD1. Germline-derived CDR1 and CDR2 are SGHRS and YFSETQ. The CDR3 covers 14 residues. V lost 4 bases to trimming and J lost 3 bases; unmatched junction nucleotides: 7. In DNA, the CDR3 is TGCGCCAGCAGCCTTGGGACAGACTTCTACGAGCAGTACTTC. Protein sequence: CASSLGTDFYEQYF.

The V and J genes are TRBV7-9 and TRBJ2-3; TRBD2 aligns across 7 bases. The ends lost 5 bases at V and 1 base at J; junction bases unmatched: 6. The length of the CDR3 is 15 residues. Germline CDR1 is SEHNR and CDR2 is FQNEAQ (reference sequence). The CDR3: CASSARLARTDTQYF. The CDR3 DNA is TGTGCCAGCAGCGCCCGACTAGCCCGCACAGATACGCAGTATTTT.

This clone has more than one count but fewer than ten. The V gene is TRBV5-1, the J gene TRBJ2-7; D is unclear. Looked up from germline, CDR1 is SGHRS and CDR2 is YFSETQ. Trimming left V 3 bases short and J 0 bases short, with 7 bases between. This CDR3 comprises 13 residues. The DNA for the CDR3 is TGCGCCAGCAGCTCAGAGGTCTCCTACGAGCAGTACTTC. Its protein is CASSSEVSYEQYF.

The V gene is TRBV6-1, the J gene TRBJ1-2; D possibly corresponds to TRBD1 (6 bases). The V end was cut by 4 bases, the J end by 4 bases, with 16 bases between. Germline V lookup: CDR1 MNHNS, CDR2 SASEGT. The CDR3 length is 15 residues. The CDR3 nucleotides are TGTGCCAGCAGTGCCCGACAGGCAGATTCCTATGGCTACACCTTC. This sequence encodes CASSARQADSYGYTF.